This TCR beta chain was obtained from a study of cytomegalovirus exposure and HLA in healthy donors. General study findings and limits: Further analysis, carried out later, found HLA-associated TCR beta chains more clonally expanded than equally common other chains. Data from an earlier analysis indicated that most TCR beta V segments were productive either about 87% or about 30% of the time.

This clone is a singleton in its sample. Its specificity is unknown. The study ran its PCR with 60 Vbeta and 13 Jbeta primers. Profiling relied on immunoSEQ multiplex PCR, and the TCRdb table lists in-frame clones only, not all of them. In the table there are about 150,000 clones, 80% of which are singletons. Healthy bone marrow donors made up the cohort. Germline CDR1 is SGHNT and CDR2 is YYREEE (reference sequence). This CDR3 contains 16 residues. V shed 1 base and J 6 bases; nucleotides not matched to a gene: 6. Material for sequencing was PBMCs. The TCR was taken from a man aged 25 to 40 in good health and CMV-seropositive. This chain connects TRBV5-4 to TRBJ2-7; 14 bases are a match to TRBD2. DNA for the CDR3: TGTGCCAGCAGCTTGTCGGGACTAGCGGGAGTAAGCGAGCAGTACTTC. It encodes CASSLSGLAGVSEQYF.